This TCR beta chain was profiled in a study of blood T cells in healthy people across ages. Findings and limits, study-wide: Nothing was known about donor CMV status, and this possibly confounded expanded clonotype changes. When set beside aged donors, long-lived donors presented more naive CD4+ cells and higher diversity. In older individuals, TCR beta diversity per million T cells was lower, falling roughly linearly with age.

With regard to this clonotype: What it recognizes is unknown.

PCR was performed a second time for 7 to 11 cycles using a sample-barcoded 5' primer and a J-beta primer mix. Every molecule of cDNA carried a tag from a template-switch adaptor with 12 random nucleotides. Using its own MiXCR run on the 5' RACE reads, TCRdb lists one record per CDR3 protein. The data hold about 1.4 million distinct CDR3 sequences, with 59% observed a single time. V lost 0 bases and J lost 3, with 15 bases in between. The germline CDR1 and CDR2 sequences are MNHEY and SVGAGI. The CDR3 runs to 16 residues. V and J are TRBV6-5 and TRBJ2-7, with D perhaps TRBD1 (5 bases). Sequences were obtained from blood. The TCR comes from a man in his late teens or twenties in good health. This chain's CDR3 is CASSYSRQGGHYEQYF. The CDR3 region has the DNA TGTGCCAGCAGTTACTCGAGGCAGGGCGGCCACTACGAGCAGTACTTC.